The T cell receptor beta chain under discussion was sequenced for a study of blood T cell repertoires in COVID-19 (dated by TCRdb to 2020 to 2022). Some background on the complete study: The collaborator samples originated in the United States, Italy and Spain and spanned the acute and convalescent phases of COVID-19. The material from the prospective study consisted of cDNA or gDNA derived from T cells, B-cell-depleted T cells, or PBMCs. Where available, HLA class I and class II types were taken from metadata supplied by the sample provider and were not determined by assay-based typing. Subjects who had been exposed to COVID-19, were actively infected with it, or had recovered from it provided the deeply sampled blood TCRbeta repertoires that made up the dataset. Samples were obtained from the ongoing ImmuneRACE study (first 160 participants) and from 1,200 or so subjects provided by 6 global collaborators. Sample metadata almost always included a de-identified subject ID, COVID-19 status, age in years and sex. The repertoires were released in a freely available public database meant as a resource for research on the immune response to SARS-CoV-2. Findings and caveats that apply to the study as a whole: The amount of clinical and demographic metadata varied by source and participant and was provided uncurated.

TCRbeta CDR3 regions were amplified from genomic DNA using the immunoSEQ Assay, a bias-controlled multiplex PCR. On the study's bioinformatics: Within the assay, amplification of reference gene primers was used to estimate how many nucleated cells each sample contained. To quantify the absolute abundance of each unique TCRbeta CDR3 rearrangement, sequence reads were collapsed and filtered. Productive Simpson clonality was computed per sample as the square root of Simpson's diversity index over productive rearrangements. TCRdb retrieved this table from immuneACCESS and kept in-frame rearrangements only. Not all clones are present; in checked studies, unresolved V genes account for under half, and no reason is known for the remainder. V and J calls plus clone size are reproduced from that table; the DNA served to infer D and trimming. For this sample the table gives approximately 40,000 clones, of which roughly 88% were detected only once. Clones ranked in the top ten supply over 2% of the sample.

Collaborating institutions collected whole blood in K2EDTA tubes following their own protocols. For TCRbeta analysis, collaborator samples were shipped as frozen whole blood, as isolated PBMCs, or as DNA extracted from either sample type. The CDR3 runs 13 amino acids, cysteine and phenylalanine included. Left in the record is the CDR3 DNA by itself, 39 bases read in frame from the first base. V and J lose 3 bases and 2 bases, and a span of 7 bases separates them. According to the germline V gene (reference sequence), CDR1 reads MNHEY and CDR2 reads SMNVEV. To note about this clone: Which antigen it targets is not known. Base qualities were left out, and no much larger clone turns up one base away.

This sequence originates from a human donor in a cohort sampled during active COVID-19. The V and J genes are TRBV27 and TRBJ2-5; the D gene is not confidently resolved. The sequenced sample consisted of peripheral blood. The CDR3 is CASSLGLQETQYF. In nucleotide form, the sequence is TGTGCCAGCAGTTTGGGCCTACAAGAGACCCAGTACTTC.